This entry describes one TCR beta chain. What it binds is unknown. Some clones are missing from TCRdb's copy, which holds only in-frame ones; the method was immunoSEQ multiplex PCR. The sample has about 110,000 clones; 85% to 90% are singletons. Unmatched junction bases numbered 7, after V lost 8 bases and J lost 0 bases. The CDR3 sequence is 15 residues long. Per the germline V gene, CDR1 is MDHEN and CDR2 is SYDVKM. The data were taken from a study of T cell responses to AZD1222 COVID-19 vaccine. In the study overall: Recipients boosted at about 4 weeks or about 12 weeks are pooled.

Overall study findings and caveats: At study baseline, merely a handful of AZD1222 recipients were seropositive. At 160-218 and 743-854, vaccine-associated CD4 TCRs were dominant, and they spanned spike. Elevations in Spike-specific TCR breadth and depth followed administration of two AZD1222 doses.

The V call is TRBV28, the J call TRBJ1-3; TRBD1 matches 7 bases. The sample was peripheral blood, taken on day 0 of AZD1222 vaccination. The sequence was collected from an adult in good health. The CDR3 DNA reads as TGTGCCAGCGTACCGGGACAGAGCTCTGGAAACACCATATATTTT. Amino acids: CASVPGQSSGNTIYF.